The 18 T cell receptor beta chains listed next were all sequenced from one sample in a study of blood T cell repertoires in COVID-19. The data were produced by immunoSEQ multiplex PCR, yet TCRdb's version contains in-frame clones alone and is incomplete. The data hold fewer than 90,000 clones, with about four fifths observed a single time. What was sequenced was peripheral blood. The receptor set was obtained from a human donor in a cohort sampled during active COVID-19.

CDR3 sequence: CASSLQRNSPLHF. Written as DNA, the CDR3 is TGTGCCAGCTCACTCCAGAGGAATTCACCCCTCCACTTT. This sequence joins TRBV18 and TRBJ1-6, with D uncertain. Germline CDR1 and CDR2: KGHSH and LQKENI. The CDR3 consists of 13 residues. Trimming pared 4 bases from V and 7 bases from J, leaving 8 bases between.

The chain employs TRBV23-1 and TRBJ2-1, with 10 bases identical to TRBD2. TRBV23-1 is assigned to the ORF class and has an uncertain function. J gave up 3 bases and V 3 bases, and 11 bases lay outside the gene matches. The CDR3 totals 18 residues. The chain's CDR3 is CASSHLHRTSGHYNEQFF. The CDR3 nucleotides read TGCGCCAGCAGTCACTTACACCGGACTAGCGGTCACTACAATGAGCAGTTCTTC.

This rearrangement joins TRBV6-1 to TRBJ2-3, with 8 bases identical to TRBD2. CDR1 is MNHNS, CDR2 SASEGT, per germline. The V segment lost 2 bases and the J segment 2 bases; nucleotides outside the gene matches: 12. The CDR3 loop spans 18 amino acids. The CDR3 is CASSELAGFWSTTDTQYF. The CDR3 region has the DNA TGTGCCAGCAGTGAACTAGCGGGTTTTTGGAGTACCACAGATACGCAGTATTTT.

V gene TRBV3-1 (or the pseudogene TRBV3-2) combines with J gene TRBJ1-1; weak D call: TRBD1 (6 bases). Germline V gives CDR1 LGHDT, CDR2 YNNKEL (reference sequence). There are 12 residues in the CDR3. Trimming shortened V by 4 bases and J by 14 bases, and 17 bases separated the two germline ends. CDR3 sequence reads: CASSLTRDTPFF. The CDR3 nucleotides read TGTGCCAGCAGCCTGACACGGGACACCCCCTTCTTT.

This chain connects TRBV5-6 to TRBJ2-7, with D unresolved. Trimming shortened V by 4 bases and J by 5 bases, and 7 bases separated the two germline ends. The CDR3 is 11 residues long. CDR1 is SGHDT, CDR2 YYEEEE, per germline. CDR3 DNA sequence: TGTGCCAGCAGCCAGTTTGACGAGCAGTACTTC. Residues: CASSQFDEQYF.

The rearrangement links TRBV28 to TRBJ2-3; D call uncertain. Germline V CDR1 and CDR2: MDHEN, SYDVKM. Trimming shortened V by 6 bases and J by 1 base, and 11 bases separated the two germline ends. This CDR3 contains 14 residues. CDR3 sequence: CASRGGRGTDTQYF. The CDR3 nucleotides read TGTGCCAGCAGAGGCGGAAGAGGCACAGATACGCAGTATTTT. The variable domain in full, completed from reference TRBV28 and TRBJ2-3, reads DVKVTQSSRYLVKRTGEKVFLECVQDMDHENMFWYRQDPGLGLRLIYFSYDVKMKEKGDIPEGYSVSREKKERFSLILESASTNQTSMYLCASRGGRGTDTQYFGPGTRLTVL.

The chain is built from TRBV5-4 and TRBJ1-2; 8 bases agree with TRBD1. Per the germline V gene, CDR1 is SGHNT and CDR2 is YYREEE (reference sequence). CDR3 size: 14 residues. V was clipped by 4 bases and J by 2 bases; unmatched bases: 4. This CDR3 reads CASSAGQGNYGYTF. In nucleotides, the CDR3 is TGTGCCAGCAGCGCCGGACAGGGAAACTATGGCTACACCTTC.

The chain uses TRBV5-1 and TRBJ2-7; TRBD1 matches at 9 bases. J gave up 2 bases and V 0 bases, and 9 bases lay outside the gene matches. The CDR3 spans 17 residues. Germline V lookup: CDR1 SGHRS, CDR2 YFSETQ. The CDR3 DNA follows: TGCGCCAGCAGCTTGGAGCTGTTCACAGGGGGCGCCTACGAGCAGTACTTC. Amino acid sequence: CASSLELFTGGAYEQYF.

Only a few counts were recorded for this clone. The chain combines TRBV3-1 (or the pseudogene TRBV3-2) with TRBJ1-2, with D hard to call. V dropped 2 bases and J dropped 6 bases, with 13 bases sitting between them. The CDR3 consists of 14 residues. The germline CDR1 and CDR2 sequences are LGHDT and YNNKEL (reference sequence). The CDR3 region has the DNA TGTGCCAGCAGCCAACTATGGGGAGGAGATGGCTACACCTTC. It yields the protein CASSQLWGGDGYTF.

This chain connects TRBV28 to TRBJ1-3; 7 bases map to TRBD1. The CDR3 loop spans 13 amino acids. From germline, CDR1 is MDHEN and CDR2 SYDVKM. Trimming took 10 bases from V and 2 from J; bases not matched to a gene: 5. The CDR3 reads CATSGTAGNTIYF. The CDR3 DNA follows: TGTGCCACCTCCGGGACAGCTGGAAACACCATATATTTT.

The CDR3 region is CSVGASGTNVRNEQFF. The CDR3 bases are TGCAGCGTGGGGGCTAGCGGGACGAACGTACGCAATGAGCAGTTCTTC. The chain joins TRBV29-1 to TRBJ2-1; 9 nucleotides agree with TRBD2. Trimming removed 6 bases from V and 6 bases from J; junction bases left unmatched: 15. This CDR3 region has 16 residues. In germline, CDR1 is SQVTM, CDR2 ANQGSEA.

The rearrangement uses TRBV5-4 and TRBJ1-1; D may be TRBD1 (5 bases). Trimming shortened V by 3 bases and J by 7 bases, and 16 bases separated the two germline ends. The CDR3 sequence is 14 residues long. Germline V lookup: CDR1 SGHNT, CDR2 YYREEE (reference sequence). In DNA, the CDR3 is TGTGCCAGCAGCTCCACCAAGGGGTGGGATGAAGCTTTCTTT. Protein: CASSSTKGWDEAFF.

The chain has TRBV25-1 and TRBJ2-7, with TRBD1 matching 8 bases. V lost 3 bases and J lost 0; bases outside the gene matches: 4. The germline V gene has CDR1 MGHDK and CDR2 SYGVNS. This CDR3 comprises 15 residues. This chain's CDR3 is CASSDPGQASYEQYF. DNA for the CDR3: TGTGCCAGCAGTGATCCGGGACAGGCCTCCTACGAGCAGTACTTC.

This chain links TRBV10-3 with TRBJ1-6; a weak D match, TRBD1 (6 bases). CDR1 is ENHRY, CDR2 SYGVKD, per germline. CDR3 length: 14 amino acids. Trimming took 3 bases from V and 6 from J, leaving 9 bases between them. The CDR3 DNA sequence: TGTGCCATCAGTGAAGGCAGGGGTAATTCACCCCTCCACTTT. Translating it yields CAISEGRGNSPLHF.

This chain's CDR3 is CAISKERADTQYF. The CDR3, as DNA: TGTGCCATCAGTAAAGAACGGGCAGATACGCAGTATTTT. The chain employs TRBV10-3 and TRBJ2-3; D remains ambiguous. Trimming took off 5 bases at V and 4 bases at J, with 10 bases between the two ends. The CDR3 consists of 13 residues. The germline V gene has CDR1 ENHRY and CDR2 SYGVKD.

V gene TRBV6-5 combines with J gene TRBJ2-7; D may be TRBD2 (6 bases). The CDR3 is 13 amino acids. The V gene's germline CDR1 is MNHEY and CDR2 SVGAGI. The V and J ends lost 7 bases and 9 bases respectively, with 19 bases between them. The CDR3 loop reads CASKEGRGGAQYF. The CDR3 bases are TGTGCCAGCAAAGAGGGAAGGGGAGGAGCGCAGTACTTC.

This chain links TRBV7-9 with TRBJ2-7; the match to TRBD2 covers 11 bases. The length of the CDR3 is 15 residues. CDR1 is SEHNR, CDR2 FQNEAQ, per germline (reference sequence). After removal of 0 bases from V and 5 bases from J, the junction contained 3 bases not matched to a gene. The CDR3 is CASSLALAGGHEQYF. In DNA form, the CDR3 reads TGTGCCAGCAGCTTAGCGCTAGCGGGAGGCCACGAGCAGTACTTC.

V is TRBV4-2 and J is TRBJ2-3; 13 bases map to TRBD2. Losses at the gene ends were 2 bases for V and 0 bases for J; bases not matched to a gene: 11. Germline V CDR1 and CDR2: LGHNA, YNFKEQ. The CDR3 has 20 residues. CDR3 protein: CASSQPSGGTSGASTDTQYF. The CDR3 DNA reads as TGTGCCAGCAGCCAACCATCAGGGGGGACTAGCGGGGCAAGCACAGATACGCAGTATTTT.